This T cell receptor (beta chain) emerged from a study of OX40 agonist ivuxolimab in advanced cancers. About the research overall: Earlier treatment with anti-PD-1, anti-PD-L1 or anti-CTLA-4 was permitted, and around 43% had received some. Study-level points and caveats: Low clonal expansion, among the lowest seen, marked partial responders at 0.1-3.0 mg/kg.

With 3 bases removed from V and 4 bases from J, the gap between germline ends came to 9 bases. The CDR3 covers 13 residues. Germline CDR1 KGHSH, CDR2 LQKENI. TCRdb's table, derived via immunoSEQ multiplex PCR, lists solely in-frame clones and lacks some. The top ten clones hold approximately 0.51% of a sample with 90,000 to 150,000 clones, 80% to 90% of them seen once. Concerning this clone: Its antigen is unknown.

The rearrangement links TRBV18 to TRBJ1-2, with a possible D match to TRBD1 (5 bases). The input for sequencing was CD4+ or CD8+ T cells sorted from blood, taken in a trial of the OX40 agonist ivuxolimab. This receptor was taken from an adult with an advanced solid tumor such as melanoma, head and neck, liver or kidney cancer. CDR3 loop: CASSPGQSYGYTF. CDR3 nucleotides: TGTGCCAGCTCACCGGGGCAAAGCTATGGCTACACCTTC. Using reference TRBV18 and TRBJ1-2 for the parts outside the CDR3, the full variable domain is NAGVMQNPRHLVRRRGQEARLRCSPMKGHSHVYWYRQLPEEGLKFMVYLQKENIIDESGMPKERFSAEFPKEGPSILRIQQVVRGDSAAYFCASSPGQSYGYTFGSGTRLTVV.